Listed below are T cell receptor beta chains from one sample, sequenced in a study of identical twins. TCRdb itself ran the 5' RACE reads through MiXCR, one entry per CDR3 protein. The sample gives some 690,000 distinct CDR3 sequences, about 20% of which show up once; approximately 4.5% is in the top ten. Another study also made use of these data, one on T cells expressing NK-cell markers.

Sequenced sample: PBMCs. These receptors were taken from a woman between 18 and 29 years old in good health. Each CDR3 is given with its conserved first and last residue. Each record gives: CDR3 DNA, CDR3 protein, clone size, D gene, V gene, J gene. D genes are given only for firm matches. Not every row has a clone size; where given, it reads once, few, many or a size class.

cdr3_nt: TGCAAAGTAGACGGGAACTACGAGCAGTACTTC
cdr3_aa: CKVDGNYEQYF
clone_size: -
d_call: -
v_call: TRBV20-1
j_call: TRBJ2-7

cdr3_nt: TGTGCCAGCAGTGACCCGACAGGGGGCAAGAATGAGCAGTTCTTC
cdr3_aa: CASSDPTGGKNEQFF
clone_size: -
d_call: TRBD1
v_call: TRBV6-4
j_call: TRBJ2-1

cdr3_nt: TGTGCCAGCACCTCGGGAGGTACTCAGTTCTTC
cdr3_aa: CASTSGGTQFF
clone_size: many
d_call: TRBD2
v_call: TRBV12-3/TRBV12-4
j_call: TRBJ2-1

cdr3_nt: TGCAGTGCTTTACACCCGAGGGGTTTGGCGGAGGAGCAGTACTTC
cdr3_aa: CSALHPRGLAEEQYF
clone_size: many
d_call: -
v_call: TRBV20-1
j_call: TRBJ2-7

cdr3_nt: TGCGCCAGCAGCCAAGATGGGGGGTCAGCCATCGAGACCCAGTACTTC
cdr3_aa: CASSQDGGSAIETQYF
clone_size: few
d_call: -
v_call: TRBV4-1
j_call: TRBJ2-5

cdr3_nt: TGTGCCAGCAGTGGGGGAAACGAGGTCTTC
cdr3_aa: CASSGGNEVF
clone_size: few
d_call: -
v_call: TRBV2
j_call: TRBJ2-7

cdr3_nt: TGCAGCGTTGAGACAGGCCCTGGGGAGACCCAGTACTTC
cdr3_aa: CSVETGPGETQYF
clone_size: -
d_call: -
v_call: TRBV29-1
j_call: TRBJ2-5

cdr3_nt: TGTGCCAGCGGACCTAGACGGGCTAACTATGGCTACACCTTC
cdr3_aa: CASGPRRANYGYTF
clone_size: -
d_call: -
v_call: TRBV12-3/TRBV12-4
j_call: TRBJ1-2

cdr3_nt: TGCAGCGCTACTAGCGGGGGGCAGGGCACCGGGGAGCTGTTTTTT
cdr3_aa: CSATSGGQGTGELFF
clone_size: -
d_call: TRBD2
v_call: TRBV29-1
j_call: TRBJ2-2

cdr3_nt: TGCGCCAGCAGCGCACAACAGGGCTTGAACACTGAAGCTTTCTTT
cdr3_aa: CASSAQQGLNTEAFF
clone_size: few
d_call: -
v_call: TRBV5-1
j_call: TRBJ1-1

cdr3_nt: TGTGCCAGCAGCGTAGAGGGACTAGCGATCAATGAGCAGTTCTTC
cdr3_aa: CASSVEGLAINEQFF
clone_size: -
d_call: TRBD2
v_call: TRBV9
j_call: TRBJ2-1

cdr3_nt: TGTGCCAGCAGCTTAGCGCCTATTCGTCGGGGCGACGAGCAGTACTTC
cdr3_aa: CASSLAPIRRGDEQYF
clone_size: -
d_call: -
v_call: TRBV7-6
j_call: TRBJ2-7

cdr3_nt: TGTGCCAGCAGAGAAAGGACAGGTGACACTGAAGCTTTCTTT
cdr3_aa: CASRERTGDTEAFF
clone_size: -
d_call: TRBD1
v_call: TRBV12-3/TRBV12-4
j_call: TRBJ1-1

cdr3_nt: TGCAGCGCCAAGCGGAGCACAGATACGCAGTATTTT
cdr3_aa: CSAKRSTDTQYF
clone_size: -
d_call: -
v_call: TRBV29-1
j_call: TRBJ2-3

cdr3_nt: TGTGCCAGCAGCTTAGGGACTAGTCGGGGTGAGCAGTTCTTC
cdr3_aa: CASSLGTSRGEQFF
clone_size: -
d_call: TRBD2
v_call: TRBV7-2
j_call: TRBJ2-1

cdr3_nt: TGTGCCAGCAGTGGCGGGGACAGAGACAATGAGCAGTTCTTC
cdr3_aa: CASSGGDRDNEQFF
clone_size: -
d_call: -
v_call: TRBV25-1
j_call: TRBJ2-1

cdr3_nt: TGTGCCAGCAGTCAGACGGGTGGCTACACAGATACGCAGTATTTT
cdr3_aa: CASSQTGGYTDTQYF
clone_size: -
d_call: -
v_call: TRBV12-3/TRBV12-4
j_call: TRBJ2-3

cdr3_nt: TGCAGTGCTAGTCCCCAGACTAGCGGGGGGTGGACAGATACGCAGTATTTT
cdr3_aa: CSASPQTSGGWTDTQYF
clone_size: -
d_call: TRBD2
v_call: TRBV20-1
j_call: TRBJ2-3

cdr3_nt: TGCAGTGCTAAGGGGGCGCAGGCGGGAGCATACAATGAGCAGTTCTTC
cdr3_aa: CSAKGAQAGAYNEQFF
clone_size: few
d_call: -
v_call: TRBV20-1
j_call: TRBJ2-1

cdr3_nt: TGCGCCAGCAGCTTGGTTCCTAGCGGGGGCCAAGAGACCCAGTACTTC
cdr3_aa: CASSLVPSGGQETQYF
clone_size: once
d_call: TRBD2
v_call: TRBV5-1
j_call: TRBJ2-5

cdr3_nt: TGTGCCACTAGGGAGATCACAGATACGCAGTATTTT
cdr3_aa: CATREITDTQYF
clone_size: -
d_call: -
v_call: TRBV2
j_call: TRBJ2-3

cdr3_nt: TGCGCCAGCAGTGACACGAGCCCACCGGGGGATGAGCAGTTCTTC
cdr3_aa: CASSDTSPPGDEQFF
clone_size: few
d_call: -
v_call: TRBV10-1
j_call: TRBJ2-1

cdr3_nt: TGCAGTGCTCCAAGGGTCAGGGGATTTTCAGATACGCAGTATTTT
cdr3_aa: CSAPRVRGFSDTQYF
clone_size: few
d_call: -
v_call: TRBV20-1
j_call: TRBJ2-3

cdr3_nt: TGCAGCGCTTGGGACAGGGAGGACTATGGCTACACCTTC
cdr3_aa: CSAWDREDYGYTF
clone_size: few
d_call: TRBD1
v_call: TRBV29-1
j_call: TRBJ1-2

cdr3_nt: TGTGCCATCAGTGAGCCGAGAACAGGGGGATACGAGCAGTACTTC
cdr3_aa: CAISEPRTGGYEQYF
clone_size: -
d_call: TRBD1
v_call: TRBV10-3
j_call: TRBJ2-7

cdr3_nt: TGTGCCAGCAGCCAAGAGACGGGGGGCCGCACAGATACGCAGTATTTT
cdr3_aa: CASSQETGGRTDTQYF
clone_size: -
d_call: -
v_call: TRBV4-2
j_call: TRBJ2-3

cdr3_nt: TGCAGTGCTAGTAACCCTGGAGGAAGGGAAGAGACCCAGTACTTC
cdr3_aa: CSASNPGGREETQYF
clone_size: -
d_call: -
v_call: TRBV20-1
j_call: TRBJ2-5

cdr3_nt: TGTGCCAGCAGCTCCCTAACTAGCGGGGGGCGGGGTACGCAGTATTTT
cdr3_aa: CASSSLTSGGRGTQYF
clone_size: many
d_call: TRBD2
v_call: TRBV11-2
j_call: TRBJ2-3

cdr3_nt: TGTGCCAGCAGTTTGAAAGTACTTGGCGGGTGGAGGGTTAATGAGCAGTTCTTC
cdr3_aa: CASSLKVLGGWRVNEQFF
clone_size: -
d_call: -
v_call: TRBV12-3/TRBV12-4
j_call: TRBJ2-1

cdr3_nt: TGCAGCGTTGATGGGGTTCGCTACAATGAGCAGTTCTTC
cdr3_aa: CSVDGVRYNEQFF
clone_size: -
d_call: -
v_call: TRBV29-1
j_call: TRBJ2-1

cdr3_nt: TGTGCCAGCAGCTTAATGAGGCAGAGCACGAACACCGGGGAGCTGTTTTTT
cdr3_aa: CASSLMRQSTNTGELFF
clone_size: few
d_call: -
v_call: TRBV7-3
j_call: TRBJ2-2

cdr3_nt: TGCGCCAGCAACCCCCTAGGGGGGGCGGCCGGAGATACGCAGTATTTT
cdr3_aa: CASNPLGGAAGDTQYF
clone_size: -
d_call: -
v_call: TRBV5-1
j_call: TRBJ2-3

cdr3_nt: TGTGCCATCAGTGGTCTAGCGGGAGGTGGCAATGAGCAGTTCTTC
cdr3_aa: CAISGLAGGGNEQFF
clone_size: few
d_call: TRBD2
v_call: TRBV10-3
j_call: TRBJ2-1

cdr3_nt: TGCAGCGTTGAACTCTTTGCGGGGGAGGTGATAGCCTACGAGCAGTACTTC
cdr3_aa: CSVELFAGEVIAYEQYF
clone_size: -
d_call: TRBD2
v_call: TRBV29-1
j_call: TRBJ2-7

cdr3_nt: TGTGCCAGCAGTCCCGCGGGACCCAATGTTGGCGAGCAGTACTTC
cdr3_aa: CASSPAGPNVGEQYF
clone_size: -
d_call: -
v_call: TRBV6-1
j_call: TRBJ2-7

cdr3_nt: TGTGCCAGCGATCCCAGCTCCTACAATGAGCAGTTCTTC
cdr3_aa: CASDPSSYNEQFF
clone_size: few
d_call: -
v_call: TRBV6-6
j_call: TRBJ2-1